This T cell receptor beta chain was documented in a study of control samples from healthy donors and cancer patients. The germline gives CDR1 SGHNT, CDR2 YYREEE (reference sequence). CDR3 length equals 14 residues. V lost 3 bases and J lost 1, with 8 bases in between. The table came from immunoSEQ multiplex PCR; TCRdb's copy has only in-frame clones and leaves some out. This sample has under 450,000 clones; 75% to 95% occur once, and the top ten carry about 6.3%. The V and J genes are TRBV5-4 and TRBJ1-5; weak D call: TRBD1 (6 bases). Specimen: PBMCs. The TCR sequence derives from a man aged 40-49 years with head and neck cancer. CDR3 nucleotide sequence: TGTGCCAGCAGCTCAGGACAGAGCAATCAGCCCCAGCATTTT. This translates into CASSSGQSNQPQHF.